This T cell receptor (beta chain) was sequenced for a study of early T cells in non-severe SARS-CoV-2 infection. In the study overall: From unsorted whole blood, bulk RNA was sequenced, and the chains remained unpaired. Study-wide results and limits: Matching against VDJdb likely underestimated virus-specific expansions, favoring anti-spike CD8.

In the library, individual cDNA molecules carried attached unique molecular identifiers. TCRdb re-derived calls from the 5' RACE reads in MiXCR, one entry per CDR3 protein. The data hold 85,000 to 100,000 distinct CDR3 sequences, with 8% to 13% observed a single time. This CDR3 has 13 residues. V was trimmed by 1 base and J by 6 bases, leaving 6 bases between them. Per the germline V gene, CDR1 is SEHNR and CDR2 is FQNEAQ (reference sequence). This clonotype was counted many times. Its antigen is unknown. The TCR comes from an adult who was a healthcare worker with PCR-confirmed SARS-CoV-2 infection or an uninfected control (not recorded which). Sequencing was performed on whole blood, taken at baseline. This chain connects TRBV7-9 to TRBJ2-2; D is unresolved. This CDR3 reads CASSLGGSGELFF. The CDR3 coding sequence is TGTGCCAGCAGCTTAGGAGGATCCGGGGAGCTGTTTTTT.